What follows describes a single TCR beta chain. Antigen: not known. This specimen belongs to a study of T cell repertoires in cytomegalovirus infection. Study information: In public TCR beta signatures, there were indications of both CMV infection and matching HLA type.

TCRdb analysed the reads with MiXCR anew, one entry per CDR3 protein. The sample lists a few hundred thousand distinct CDR3 sequences, 8% to 9.5% seen once, with roughly 4% in the top ten. Germline-derived CDR1 and CDR2 are KGHSH and LQKENI. The CDR3 is 15 residues long. V was cut by 3 bases and J by 0 bases, with 6 bases left in between. General study points: Pooled public TCR beta family frequency picked out CMV carriers with the relevant HLA. In two of eight donors, the top clonotype was HLA-C-restricted CMV-specific.

V usage is TRBV18 and J usage is TRBJ2-6; D remains unclear. The sequenced sample was PBMCs. This clonotype was obtained from a human donor in good health (CMV status not recorded). Some clones in this sample may be carry-over from other donors' samples. Written as DNA, the CDR3 is TGTGCCAGCTCACCTGAGCTCTCTGGGGCCAACGTCCTGACTTTC. Its translation is CASSPELSGANVLTF. The full variable domain, in which reference TRBV18 and TRBJ2-6 provide the parts outside the CDR3, is NAGVMQNPRHLVRRRGQEARLRCSPMKGHSHVYWYRQLPEEGLKFMVYLQKENIIDESGMPKERFSAEFPKEGPSILRIQQVVRGDSAAYFCASSPELSGANVLTFGAGSRLTVL.